The 11 T cell receptor beta chains below were found in one sample sequenced in a study of beta chain features in type 1 diabetes. Sequencing targeted expressed TCRB transcripts, as all isolated RNA had been reverse transcribed. Sequenced by immunoSEQ multiplex PCR; TCRdb stores in-frame clones only, minus some. Of some 150,000 clones listed, 9.7% were seen once; the top ten hold nearly 0.65%. The sample consisted of central memory CD4+ T cells from blood. Source of these receptors: a woman in her 40s in good health.

As to this clone: At one end the junction does not follow the germline gene, possibly because of a read error. The chain's CDR3 is CASRLGQDGYTF. CDR3 sequence (DNA): TGTGCCAGCAGGTTAGGACAAGATGGCTACACCTTC. V and J are TRBV11-2 and TRBJ1-2; maybe TRBD1 (5 bases). Germline V CDR1 and CDR2: SGHAT, FQNNGV. The CDR3 consists of 12 residues.

This clone was counted ten times or more. The gene calls are TRBV11-2 and TRBJ2-3, with TRBD1 matching 8 bases. V was clipped by 3 bases and J by 1 base; unmatched bases: 3. Germline CDR1 SGHAT, CDR2 FQNNGV. The CDR3 consists of 15 residues. CDR3 sequence: CASSFSGQGTDTQYF. The CDR3 bases are TGTGCCAGCAGCTTCTCGGGACAGGGCACAGATACGCAGTATTTT.

This clone was seen many times. The gene calls are TRBV6-1 and TRBJ1-2; D unclear. Trimming left V 1 base short and J 4 bases short, with 7 bases between. The CDR3 runs 13 residues. Germline V gives CDR1 MNHNS, CDR2 SASEGT. CDR3 amino acids: CASSEGSGYGYTF. CDR3 sequence (DNA): TGTGCCAGCAGTGAAGGCAGCGGCTATGGCTACACCTTC.

The CDR3 spells CASSVAGGKSDTQYF. CDR3 DNA: TGTGCCAGCAGCGTAGCGGGGGGCAAGTCAGATACGCAGTATTTT. The chain carries TRBV9 and TRBJ2-3; tentative D call: TRBD2 (7 bases). The CDR3 spans 15 residues. V lost 0 bases and J 4 bases, leaving 12 bases between the germline ends. Germline CDR1 SGDLS, CDR2 YYNGEE. The entire variable domain, with the rest obtained from reference TRBV9 and TRBJ2-3, is as follows: DSGVTQTPKHLITATGQRVTLRCSPRSGDLSVYWYQQSLDQGLQFLIQYYNGEERAKGNILERFSAQQFPDLHSELNLSSLELGDSALYFCASSVAGGKSDTQYFGPGTRLTVL.

This clone appeared many times. The rearrangement uses TRBV7-9 and TRBJ2-7, with TRBD2 as a possible D gene (6 bases). CDR3 length: 14 residues. Trimming cost V 2 bases and J 7 bases, with 15 bases left between them. The germline V gene has CDR1 SEHNR and CDR2 FQNEAQ (reference sequence). The CDR3 reads CASSLFTEGREQYF. CDR3 DNA: TGTGCCAGCAGCTTATTTACGGAGGGGCGAGAGCAGTACTTC.

The table lists this clone with a few counts. The chain couples TRBV7-6 to TRBJ2-7, with D maybe TRBD1 (6 bases). The germline CDR1 and CDR2 sequences are SGHVS and FNYEAQ. Deletions cut 5 bases from V and 3 bases from J, with 11 bases between. The CDR3 extends over 13 amino acids. The DNA of the CDR3 is TGTGCCAGCAGCCGGACAGAATACTACGAGCAGTACTTC. This codes for CASSRTEYYEQYF.

The CDR3 is CASSPAQNIQYF. DNA of the CDR3: TGTGCCAGCAGCCCCGCCCAGAACATTCAGTACTTC. The chain is built from TRBV11-2 and TRBJ2-4; D is undetermined. Germline assignment: CDR1 SGHAT and CDR2 FQNNGV. CDR3 size: 12 residues. The V end was cut by 5 bases, the J end by 7 bases, with 9 bases between.

J is TRBJ2-1 and V is TRBV2; 9 bases are shared with TRBD1. V lost 9 bases and J lost 4; bases outside the gene matches: 10. The CDR3 totals 15 residues. Germline loops: CDR1 SNHLY, CDR2 FYNNEI. The DNA for the CDR3 is TGTGCCAGTTTTAAAGGACAGGGGACATACAATGAGCAGTTCTTC. It translates to CASFKGQGTYNEQFF.

A few counts support this clone. This chain joins TRBV7-2 and TRBJ2-7; TRBD2 is a possible D gene (5 bases). The CDR3 extends over 14 amino acids. CDR1 SGHTA and CDR2 FQGNSA come from the germline V gene. Trimming cost V 3 bases and J 0 bases, with 9 bases left between them. CDR3 region: CASSLSGASYEQYF. For the CDR3, the DNA is TGTGCCAGCAGCTTGAGCGGAGCCTCCTACGAGCAGTACTTC.

J is TRBJ2-1 and V is TRBV7-6; tentative D call: TRBD1 (6 bases). Germline loops: CDR1 SGHVS, CDR2 FNYEAQ. Trimming cost V 1 base and J 5 bases, with 9 bases left between them. The length of the CDR3 is 14 residues. Written as DNA, the CDR3 is TGTGCCAGCAGCTTAGAACGGGACAACAATGAGCAGTTCTTC. Protein product: CASSLERDNNEQFF.

The V gene is TRBV7-2, the J gene TRBJ1-2; 10 nucleotides align to TRBD1. V lost 4 bases, J lost 6 bases, and 17 bases stayed unmatched. This CDR3 spans 18 amino acids. Germline V lookup: CDR1 SGHTA, CDR2 FQGNSA. The CDR3 sequence is CASSWRVRDRGEIHGYTF. CDR3 bases: TGTGCCAGCAGCTGGAGAGTAAGGGACAGGGGCGAGATCCATGGCTACACCTTC.